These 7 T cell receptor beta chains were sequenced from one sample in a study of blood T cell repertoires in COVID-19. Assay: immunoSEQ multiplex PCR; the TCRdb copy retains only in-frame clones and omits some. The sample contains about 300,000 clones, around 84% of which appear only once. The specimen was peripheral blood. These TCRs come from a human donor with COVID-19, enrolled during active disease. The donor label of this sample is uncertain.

The CDR3 reads CASSPIGGRSSGNTIYF. CDR3 coding DNA: TGTGCCAGCAGCCCAATTGGGGGCAGGAGCTCTGGAAACACCATATATTTT. The chain carries TRBV7-9 and TRBJ1-3; D is possibly TRBD1 (6 bases). V dropped 5 bases and J dropped 0 bases, with 17 bases sitting between them. The germline V gene encodes CDR1 SEHNR and CDR2 FQNEAQ (reference sequence). The CDR3 sequence is 17 residues long.

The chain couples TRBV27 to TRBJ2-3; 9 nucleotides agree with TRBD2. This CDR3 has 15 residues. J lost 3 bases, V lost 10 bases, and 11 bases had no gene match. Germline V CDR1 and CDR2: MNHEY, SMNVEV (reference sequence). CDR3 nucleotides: TGTGCCACTCGGGGCGCGGGAGGGCCAACAGATACGCAGTATTTT. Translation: CATRGAGGPTDTQYF.

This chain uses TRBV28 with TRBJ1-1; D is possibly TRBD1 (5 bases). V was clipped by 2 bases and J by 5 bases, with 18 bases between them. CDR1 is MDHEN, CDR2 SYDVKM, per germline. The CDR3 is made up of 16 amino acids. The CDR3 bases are TGTGCCAGCAGTTTAACATTTGGCGCGGGGGATACTGAAGCTTTCTTT. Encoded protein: CASSLTFGAGDTEAFF.

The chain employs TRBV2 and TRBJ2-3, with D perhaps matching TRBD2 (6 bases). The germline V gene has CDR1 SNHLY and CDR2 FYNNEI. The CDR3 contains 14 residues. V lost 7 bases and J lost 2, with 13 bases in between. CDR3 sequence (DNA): TGTGCCAGCAAAGTGGGCGGGACCACAGATACGCAGTATTTT. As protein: CASKVGGTTDTQYF.

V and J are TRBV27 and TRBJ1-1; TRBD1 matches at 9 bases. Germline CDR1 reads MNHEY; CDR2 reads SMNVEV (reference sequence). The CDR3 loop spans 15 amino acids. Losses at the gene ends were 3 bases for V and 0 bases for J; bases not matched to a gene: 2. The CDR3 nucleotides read TGTGCCAGCAGTTTCAACAGGGGGCTGAACACTGAAGCTTTCTTT. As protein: CASSFNRGLNTEAFF.

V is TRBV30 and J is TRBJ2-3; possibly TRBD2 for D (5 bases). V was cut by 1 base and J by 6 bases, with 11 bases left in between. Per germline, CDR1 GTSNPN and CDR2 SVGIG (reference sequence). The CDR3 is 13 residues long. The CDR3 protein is CAWSEGSVDTQYF. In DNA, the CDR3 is TGTGCCTGGAGTGAAGGTAGCGTGGATACGCAGTATTTT.

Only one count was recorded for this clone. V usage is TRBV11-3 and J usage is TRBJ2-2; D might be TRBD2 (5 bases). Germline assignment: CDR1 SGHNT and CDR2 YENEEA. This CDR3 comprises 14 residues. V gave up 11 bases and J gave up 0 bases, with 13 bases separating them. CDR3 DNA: TGTGCCGGAGGCGGGCCGTCGAACACCGGGGAGCTGTTTTTT. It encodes CAGGGPSNTGELFF.